This T cell receptor (beta chain) was obtained from a study of cytomegalovirus exposure and HLA in healthy donors (dated 2017 in TCRdb). Regarding the study in general: In an earlier analysis of under 750 of the donors, approximately 300 Gb of sequence data and 95 million to 130 million unique TCR beta sequences from 180 million or so T cells were reported. To study patterns of TCR occurrence, a later analysis re-analyzed previously published TCR beta repertoires from more than 550 donors and added high-resolution HLA genotyping. The study aimed to test whether cataloging public T cell receptors could reveal signatures of past pathogen exposure. High-throughput TCR immunosequencing, statistical association of individual TCRs with disease status, and machine learning were combined to predict cytomegalovirus infection status. Rather than drawing on any new phenotypic data, the later analysis identified candidate immune exposures from TCR beta sequences and the way those sequences occurred across donors. Four to six DR-DQ haplotypes were handled as single units for association and clustering, since linkage in the cohort was strong. Every repertoire in the discovery cohort had been generated on one and the same sequencing platform. Class I and class II HLA loci were covered by the typing at four-digit resolution. Of the roughly 400 genotyped donors, approximately 80% fell in the genetic ancestry cluster associated with self-reported Caucasian donors. The study used immunosequencing to profile the T cell repertoires of 600 to 850 subjects and linked those repertoires to cytomegalovirus serostatus. On average, roughly 200,000 unique TCR beta nucleotide sequences were sequenced per donor among some 430 genotyped donors of the cohort, with roughly 18% of those sequences being non-productive. Donor age, sex, ethnicity and CMV serostatus were collected together with the repertoire data. Typing coverage differed by locus: A, B, C, DRB1 and DQB1 were typed in about 629-640 donors, DQA1 in about 500, DPA1 in over 600, and DPB1 in about 450. In addition to the first cohort of 666 subjects, a separate validation cohort of 130 or so different subjects was used. In an earlier analysis of 587 of the donors, high-throughput TCR beta sequencing was used to judge whether each TCR beta V gene segment behaved as functional or pseudogenic. An early release that covered about 640 HLA-typed donors contained around 330 gigabases of sequencing data and about 84 million unique TCR sequences. A later genetic analysis used genome-wide SNP genotypes for about 55% of the 666 donors, treating that subset as a discovery cohort.

What the study reported, not specific to this receptor: A further reported finding was that TCR beta sequences accurately predicted the HLA-A and HLA-B alleles for most subjects in the first cohort. In a later analysis, TCR association rates were found to vary across HLA loci, with the most associated TCRs seen for DRB1 alleles and the fewest for HLA-C alleles. When HLA alleles, especially DR and DQ, strongly co-occurred, attributing TCR associations to individual alleles was difficult. In both the original and validation cohorts, the classifier was reported to diagnose cytomegalovirus status with high specificity and sensitivity. The cohort was sequenced for TCR beta chains only, and without alpha or paired-chain data the features that could be detected were limited. Linkage disequilibrium might explain the correlated functional status among segregating V segments, but an unknown experimental factor could not be excluded. Compared with the roughly 700-donor mean, donors in an Asian-associated ancestry cluster had fewer N-insertions in productive TCRs, according to a later genetic analysis. Some IMGT-functional V segments, including TRBV6-2 and TRBV6-3, could not be told apart with the 87-base-pair reads, so those segments were excluded. A later analysis associated about 17,000 TCR beta sequences with specific HLA alleles at a false discovery rate of 0.05. CMV serostatus was the only immune exposure information available for the cohort. The presence/absence analyses assumed that sequencing depth was roughly uniform across donors, and that assumption may not be true. Several of the top co-occurrence clusters appeared to be linked to parvovirus B19, influenza, CMV and Epstein-Barr virus, according to a later analysis. Because HLA typing was missing for some donors at each locus, association tests included only the typed subset. A few of the identified cytomegalovirus-associated TCR beta chains were confirmed in vitro to be specific for cytomegalovirus antigens. Broadly in line with IMGT annotations, most TCR beta V segments showed up in productive rearrangements about 87% or about 30% of the time in an earlier analysis of 450 to 600 of the donors. While some public TCRs were present in many individuals, most TCR sequences turned up only very rarely across donors. In a later analysis, most CMV-associated TCR beta chains were found to appear HLA-restricted, with HLA associations seemingly driven largely by CMV exposure. A later genetic analysis associated a missense DCLRE1C variant with V-gene and J-gene trimming of TCR beta chains, and an independent cohort replicated the association. Because counts were too low, more than 15 rarely observed V segments, including chromosome 9 orphons, were left out of the earlier analysis of some 600 of the donors. The authors suggested that the approach could potentially be generalized to other disease states and immunological phenotypes. The study listed over 150 TCR beta chains as associated with cytomegalovirus. A later analysis found that HLA-associated TCR beta chains were more clonally expanded and had lower generation probabilities than equally common non-associated chains. A cluster of highly shared sequence variants was judged likely to represent a technical artifact of the sequencing pipeline.

The cohort comprised some 680 healthy bone marrow donors. At the time of sampling, every cohort member was nominally healthy, though immune exposures that went unrecorded were likely present. The donor was CMV seropositive and belonged to the group of 250 to 300 seropositive cohort members. Every donor gave a peripheral blood sample, and the peripheral blood mononuclear cells from that sample were used for TCR beta sequencing. The Qiagen DNeasy Blood Extraction Kit was used to extract genomic DNA from the blood cell samples. About this clone: Its binding antigen is unknown. Base qualities are not provided; no much larger clone lies one nucleotide away.

The library was prepared using the immunoSEQ multiplex PCR assay. The multiplex PCR relied on a mix of 60 forward primers for TCR Vbeta segments and 13 reverse primers for TCR Jbeta segments. The CDR3 region of rearranged TCR beta genes was amplified from genomic DNA with a multiplex PCR assay. Amplified TCR beta libraries were sequenced as 87-base-pair reads on the Illumina HiSeq System. On the study's bioinformatics: Across the 670 or so repertoires, a later analysis counted 80 million or so unique TCR beta chains, 9.5 million to 13 million of which were shared by at least two donors. To remove PCR and sequencing errors, raw reads were error-corrected and collapsed into unique sequences using a nearest-neighbor algorithm that merged closely related sequences. CDR3 sequences were aligned to IMGT reference sequences to assign V, D and J gene segments. For a sequence to be retained, a match of at least six nucleotides to both a V gene segment and a J gene segment was required. A rearrangement counted as productive if the CDR3 had no stop codons and remained in frame with V and J, and every other rearrangement counted as non-productive. CDR3 was defined according to IMGT convention as the region running from the second conserved V-encoded cysteine to the conserved J-encoded phenylalanine. In an earlier analysis of roughly 610 of the donors, sequences lacking an unambiguous match to a single V gene segment were excluded. In an earlier analysis of about 590 of the donors, a V segment was called functional when productive rearrangements were above 56.7%, and segregating when the standard deviation between donors exceeded 5%. To diagnose cytomegalovirus status from the catalog of TCR beta chain sequences, a statistical classification framework was built. A later analysis assigned V and J genes by comparing TCR nucleotide sequences with IMGT/GENE-DB human TR gene sequences. In a later analysis, CDR3 sequences and most-parsimonious VDJ recombination scenarios were assigned using the TCRdist pipeline. In a later analysis, each TCR beta chain was defined by its CDR3 amino acid sequence together with its V-gene family, and reads without a unique V-gene family were excluded. A later analysis removed 500 to 650 highly shared, low-generation-probability nucleotide sequences to deal with suspected cross-contamination and a sequencing artifact. For each public chain, a later analysis derived a clonal expansion index from normalized ranks of inferred template counts within each repertoire. In a later analysis, generation probabilities were computed using a VDJ recombination model fitted to out-of-frame rearrangements, and the results were checked against IGoR. In a later analysis, TCR-TCR, TCR-HLA and TCR-CMV co-occurrence was scored with hypergeometric tests, and a repertoire-size bias correction was applied to TCR pairs. To estimate false discovery rates, a later analysis permuted the HLA or CMV assignments 20 times. In a later analysis, co-occurring TCRs were grouped using DBSCAN, with TCRdist sequence similarity added in when clustering inside HLA-allele-positive subsets. For co-occurrence clustering, repertoires with fewer than 30,000 or more than 120,000 public chains were excluded, along with several repertoires with anomalous nucleotide sharing. What TCRdb holds here is the immuneACCESS table cut down to in-frame rearrangements. Part of the clones is not present; checked against another copy, under half of the missing clones reflect an unresolved V gene, and the others are unexplained. V and J calls and clone size are those listed in that table; D and trimming were worked out from the DNA. The sample contains approximately 170,000 clones, 74% of them found a single time. The ten top clones hold about 3% of the sample.

CDR1 and CDR2 (SEHNR, FQNEAQ) derive from the germline V gene (reference sequence). The CDR3 runs 16 amino acids, cysteine and phenylalanine included. The DNA shown is the 48-base CDR3, in frame from base 1. The rearranged chain carries TRBV7-9 and TRBJ1-1; TRBD1 is a possible D gene, resting on 5 matching bases. Source material: PBMCs. The sequence was obtained from a woman between 25 and 40 years old in good health and CMV-seropositive. The nucleotide sequence reads as follows: TGTTCCTCCGGGGGGATTGGGCTCCTCATGAACACTGAAGCTTTCTTT. Its coded protein is CSSGGIGLLMNTEAFF.